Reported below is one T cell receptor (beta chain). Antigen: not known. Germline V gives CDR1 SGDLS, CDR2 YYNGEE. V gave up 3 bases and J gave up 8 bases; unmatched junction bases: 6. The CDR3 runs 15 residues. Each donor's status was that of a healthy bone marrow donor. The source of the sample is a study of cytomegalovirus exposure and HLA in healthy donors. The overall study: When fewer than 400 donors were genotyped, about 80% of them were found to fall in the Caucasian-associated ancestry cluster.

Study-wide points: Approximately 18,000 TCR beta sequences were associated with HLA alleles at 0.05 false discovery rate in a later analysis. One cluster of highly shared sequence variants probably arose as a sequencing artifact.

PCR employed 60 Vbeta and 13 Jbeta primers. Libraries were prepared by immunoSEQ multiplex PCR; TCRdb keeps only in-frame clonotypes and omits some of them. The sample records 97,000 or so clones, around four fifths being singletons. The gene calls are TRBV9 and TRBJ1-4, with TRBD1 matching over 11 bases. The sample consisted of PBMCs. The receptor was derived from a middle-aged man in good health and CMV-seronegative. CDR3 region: CASSAWDRGAEKLFF. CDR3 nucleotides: TGTGCCAGCAGCGCTTGGGACAGGGGGGCCGAAAAACTGTTTTTT.